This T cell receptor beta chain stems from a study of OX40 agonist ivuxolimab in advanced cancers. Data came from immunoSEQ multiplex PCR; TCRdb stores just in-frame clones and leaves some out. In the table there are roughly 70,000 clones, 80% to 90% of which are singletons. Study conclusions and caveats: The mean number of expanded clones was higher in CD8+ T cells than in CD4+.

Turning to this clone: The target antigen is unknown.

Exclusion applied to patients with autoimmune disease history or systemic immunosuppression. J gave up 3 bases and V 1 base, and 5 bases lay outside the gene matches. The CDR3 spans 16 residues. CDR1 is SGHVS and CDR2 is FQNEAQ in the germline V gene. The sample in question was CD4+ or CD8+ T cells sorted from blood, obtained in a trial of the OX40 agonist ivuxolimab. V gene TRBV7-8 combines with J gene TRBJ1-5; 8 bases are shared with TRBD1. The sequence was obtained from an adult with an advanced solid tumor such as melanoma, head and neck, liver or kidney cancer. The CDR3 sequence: CASSLVGQGHNQPQHF. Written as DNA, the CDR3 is TGTGCCAGCAGCTTAGTAGGACAGGGCCACAATCAGCCCCAGCATTTT.